This T cell receptor beta chain stems from a study of T cell responses to AZD1222 COVID-19 vaccine. Points from the study as a whole: Dominant at 160-218 and 743-854, vaccine-associated CD4 TCRs also spanned spike. Donors were largely white British and mainly female; clonal diversity was possibly underestimated. At baseline, seropositivity was found in only a handful of AZD1222 recipients. Spike-specific TCR depth and breadth grew after two AZD1222 doses.

Only in-frame clones appear in the TCRdb table, and some are missing; sequencing was by immunoSEQ multiplex PCR. The table includes over 65,000 clones, 88% detected once. Notes on this clone: What it binds is not known.

Sequenced here: peripheral blood, sampled 28 days after the second AZD1222 dose. The origin of this receptor is an adult who received the AZD1222 COVID-19 vaccine.

This CDR3 reads CASRESGNGNEQFF. DNA for the CDR3: TGTGCCAGCAGGGAAAGCGGGAACGGCAATGAGCAGTTCTTC. The chain employs TRBV28 and TRBJ2-1, with 7 bases identical to TRBD2. V trimming: 6 bases; J trimming: 6 bases; junction bases outside the gene matches: 8. The CDR3 has 14 amino acids. CDR1 and CDR2 from the germline V gene are MDHEN and SYDVKM.